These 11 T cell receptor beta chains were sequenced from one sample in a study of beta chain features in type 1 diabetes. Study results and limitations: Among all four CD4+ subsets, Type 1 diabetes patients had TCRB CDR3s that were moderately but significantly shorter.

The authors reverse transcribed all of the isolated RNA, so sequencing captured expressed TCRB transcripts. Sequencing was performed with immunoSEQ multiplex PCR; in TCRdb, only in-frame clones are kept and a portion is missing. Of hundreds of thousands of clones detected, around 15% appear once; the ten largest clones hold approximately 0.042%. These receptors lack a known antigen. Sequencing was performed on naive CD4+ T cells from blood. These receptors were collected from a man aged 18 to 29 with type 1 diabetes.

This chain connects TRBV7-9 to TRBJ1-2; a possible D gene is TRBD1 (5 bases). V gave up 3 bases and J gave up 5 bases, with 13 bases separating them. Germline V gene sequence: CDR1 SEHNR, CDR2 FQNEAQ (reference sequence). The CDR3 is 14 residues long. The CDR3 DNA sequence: TGTGCCAGCAGCTTGCAGAACGGGGCGTATGGCTACACCTTC. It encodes CASSLQNGAYGYTF.

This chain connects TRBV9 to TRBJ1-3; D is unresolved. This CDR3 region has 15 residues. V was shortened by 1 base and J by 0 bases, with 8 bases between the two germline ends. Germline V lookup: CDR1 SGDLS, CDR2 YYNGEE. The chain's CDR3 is CASSVSGFSGNTIYF. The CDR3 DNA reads TGTGCCAGCAGCGTAAGCGGCTTCTCTGGAAACACCATATATTTT.

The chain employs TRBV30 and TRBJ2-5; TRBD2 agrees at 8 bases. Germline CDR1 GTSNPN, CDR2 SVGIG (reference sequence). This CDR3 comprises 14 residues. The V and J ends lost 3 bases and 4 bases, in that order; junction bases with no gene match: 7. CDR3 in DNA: TGTGCCTGGAGCTCGGGGGGGGTGCGAGAGACCCAGTACTTC. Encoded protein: CAWSSGGVRETQYF.

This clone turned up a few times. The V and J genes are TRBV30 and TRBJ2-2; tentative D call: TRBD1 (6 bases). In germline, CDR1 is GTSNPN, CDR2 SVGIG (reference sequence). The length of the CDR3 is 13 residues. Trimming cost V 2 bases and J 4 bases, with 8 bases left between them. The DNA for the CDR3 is TGTGCCTGGAGTAGGACAGTCACCGGGGAGCTGTTTTTT. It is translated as CAWSRTVTGELFF.

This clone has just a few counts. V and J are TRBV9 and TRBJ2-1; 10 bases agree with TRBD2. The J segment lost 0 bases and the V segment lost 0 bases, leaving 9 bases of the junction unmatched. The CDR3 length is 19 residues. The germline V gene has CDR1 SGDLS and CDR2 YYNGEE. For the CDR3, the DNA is TGTGCCAGCAGCGTAGGTCCTAGCGGGGGTCCTAGCTCCTACAATGAGCAGTTCTTC. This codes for CASSVGPSGGPSSYNEQFF.

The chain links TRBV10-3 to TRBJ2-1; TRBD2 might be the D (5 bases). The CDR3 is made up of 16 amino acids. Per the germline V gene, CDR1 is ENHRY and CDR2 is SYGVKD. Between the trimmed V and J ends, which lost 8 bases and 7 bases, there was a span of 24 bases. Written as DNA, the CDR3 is TGTGCCATCGCGGCATCAGCTAGCACCCATTTGAATGAGCAGTTCTTC. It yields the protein CAIAASASTHLNEQFF.

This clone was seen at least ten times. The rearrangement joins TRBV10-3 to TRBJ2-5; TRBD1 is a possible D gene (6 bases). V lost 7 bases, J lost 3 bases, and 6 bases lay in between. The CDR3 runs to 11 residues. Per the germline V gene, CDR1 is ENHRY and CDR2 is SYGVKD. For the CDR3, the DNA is TGTGCCATCAAGGGGGAAGAGACCCAGTACTTC. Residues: CAIKGEETQYF.

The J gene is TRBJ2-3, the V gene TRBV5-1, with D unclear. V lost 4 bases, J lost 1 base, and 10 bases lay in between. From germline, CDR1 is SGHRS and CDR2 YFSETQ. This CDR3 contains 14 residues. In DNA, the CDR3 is TGCGCCAGCAGCCCTTCCCTTGGCACAGATACGCAGTATTTT. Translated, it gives CASSPSLGTDTQYF.

The CDR3, as DNA: TGTGCCAGCAGCGTAGGACAATACAGGGGCCAGCCCCAGCATTTT. Amino acids: CASSVGQYRGQPQHF. The V and J genes are TRBV9 and TRBJ1-5; 7 nucleotides align to TRBD1. Losses at the gene ends were 0 bases for V and 7 bases for J; bases not matched to a gene: 7. Germline CDR1 SGDLS, CDR2 YYNGEE. The CDR3 sequence is 15 residues long.

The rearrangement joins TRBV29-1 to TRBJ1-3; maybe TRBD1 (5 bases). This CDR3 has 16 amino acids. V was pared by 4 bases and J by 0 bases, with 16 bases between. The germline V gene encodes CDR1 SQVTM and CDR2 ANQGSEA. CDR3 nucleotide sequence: TGCAGCGTTGGGCAGGCCGGGGACCTCTCTGGAAACACCATATATTTT. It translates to CSVGQAGDLSGNTIYF.

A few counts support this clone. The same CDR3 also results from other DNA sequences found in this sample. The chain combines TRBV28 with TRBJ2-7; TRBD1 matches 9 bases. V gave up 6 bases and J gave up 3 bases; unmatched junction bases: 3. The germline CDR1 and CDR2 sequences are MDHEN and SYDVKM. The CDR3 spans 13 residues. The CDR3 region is CASSPGQGYEQYF. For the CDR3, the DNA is TGTGCCAGCAGCCCGGGACAGGGCTACGAGCAGTACTTC.